This T cell receptor (beta chain) is drawn from a study of cytomegalovirus exposure and HLA in healthy donors. In the PCR, 60 Vbeta and 13 Jbeta primers were used. Produced via immunoSEQ multiplex PCR; TCRdb's table is partial and in-frame only. The data show roughly 230,000 clones, 80% to 95% seen once. The CDR3 is 14 residues long. Between the trimmed V and J ends, which lost 2 bases and 4 bases, there was a span of 11 bases. Germline V lookup: CDR1 MNHEY, CDR2 SVGAGI. The donors gave bone marrow, and they were healthy. This rearrangement joins TRBV6-5 to TRBJ1-1, with D tentatively TRBD1 (5 bases). Sequencing was done on a sample of PBMCs. The receptor's source is a girl aged 2 to 9 in good health and CMV-seronegative. CDR3 residues: CASSYAGGGTEAFF. CDR3 coding DNA: TGTGCCAGCAGTTACGCGGGGGGTGGCACTGAAGCTTTCTTT.